The sample holds many counts of the clone carrying this T cell receptor beta chain. All unsorted peripheral T cells were captured because whole blood was used without fractionation. Around 530 ng RNA was reverse transcribed with alpha and beta constant-region primers. Alpha and beta chain libraries were made separately by chain-specific third strand synthesis with multiplexing indices. TCRdb re-derived calls from the 5' RACE reads in MiXCR, one entry per CDR3 protein. The profile shows 12,000 or so distinct CDR3 sequences, 9% to 9.5% of them singletons. The CDR3 runs 11 residues. The V segment lost 7 bases and the J segment 6 bases; nucleotides outside the gene matches: 2. Germline-derived CDR1 and CDR2 are SQVTM and ANQGSEA. This entry comes from a study of HIV-infected patients and healthy controls.

V gene TRBV29-1 combines with J gene TRBJ2-1, with TRBD1 identical over 8 bases. The sequence came from an adult with HIV infection. The donor label of this sample is uncertain. The specimen comprised blood, sampled before antiretroviral therapy. CDR3 DNA sequence: TGCAGCGGAGGACAGGGCAATGAGCAGTTCTTC. Translation gives CSGGQGNEQFF.